The rows below give T cell receptor beta chains drawn from one sample of a study of T cells in Graves' hyperthyroidism and ophthalmopathy. Via MiXCR, TCRdb re-called the multiplex PCR reads, giving one row per CDR3 protein. The data hold over 500,000 distinct CDR3 sequences, with approximately 16% observed a single time. The sequenced material came from blood. These receptors were obtained from a woman in her twenties or thirties with Graves' ophthalmopathy. CDR3s leave out the opening cysteine and the closing phenylalanine or tryptophan. D genes are given only for firm matches.

v_call	d_call	cdr3_aa
TRBV11-2	TRBD1	ASSLAETGVEEKLF
TRBV6-1	NA	ASSAMDSNQPQH
TRBV5-4	NA	ASSPRTQTGELF
TRBV11-3	TRBD2	ASSLQNRGGPYNEQF
TRBV20-1	NA	SAIGAGTQETQY
TRBV30	NA	AWSASGSGQPQH
TRBV28	NA	ASSDPRGVNTGELF
TRBV19	NA	ASSRAKNNEQF
TRBV6-5	TRBD1	ASSYSRGQVNEKLF
TRBV30	NA	AWSLGLAGMSTDTQY
TRBV12-3/TRBV12-4	NA	ASGMVHEQY
TRBV3-1	NA	ASSQEWSYNEQF
TRBV7-9	NA	ASSLEGFVTEAL
TRBV12-3/TRBV12-4	TRBD1	ASGRDSPYEQY
TRBV12-3/TRBV12-4	NA	ASSLGTTGETQY
TRBV30	NA	AWSLGAIGNTIY
TRBV6-2/TRBV6-3	NA	ASSYGGTGANVLT
TRBV11-2	NA	ASSSRPIYEQY
TRBV7-2	TRBD2	ASTPTSGRDEQF
TRBV18	TRBD1	ASSPPGQSISTDTQY
TRBV20-1	TRBD1	SATTGGTNEKLF
TRBV20-1	TRBD2	SARDLAGVSNEQF
TRBV7-9	NA	AGGGRDNEQF
TRBV20-1	NA	SAAFRETQY
TRBV5-1	NA	ASSETAGSYQPQH
TRBV6-1	NA	ASSGTDELYEQY
TRBV28	TRBD2	ASSSAWGLATGELF
TRBV20-1	NA	SAQWGGRVDGKLF
TRBV6-1	TRBD1	TSNRQGAVLHQPQH
TRBV20-1	NA	SASGQSSYEQY
TRBV7-8	NA	ASSHGGPRGSYEQY
TRBV28	NA	ASSWGGAKNIQY